The 14 T cell receptor beta chains below all came from one sample that was sequenced in a study of T cell responses to AZD1222 COVID-19 vaccine. Sequencing used immunoSEQ multiplex PCR; TCRdb keeps in-frame clones, though not all of them. The sample carries 93,000 or so clones, 88% recorded once. Sequenced material: peripheral blood, taken on day 0 of AZD1222 vaccination. These receptors were collected from an adult in good health.

This rearrangement joins TRBV2 to TRBJ2-2; no clear D. The ends were cut back, 5 bases at V and 7 bases at J, with 8 bases in the middle. Germline V gene data show CDR1 as SNHLY and CDR2 as FYNNEI. CDR3 length: 12 residues. In DNA form, the CDR3 reads TGTGCCAGCAGTTATATAGGCGGGGAGCTGTTTTTT. This encodes CASSYIGGELFF.

Of note for this clone: At one end the junction does not follow the germline gene, possibly because of a read error. The chain carries TRBV7-7 and TRBJ2-3; 11 bases match TRBD1. From germline, CDR1 is SSHAT and CDR2 FNYEAQ (reference sequence). The CDR3 runs to 15 residues. This CDR3 is CASSRGQGASDTQYF. CDR3 coding DNA: TGTGCTAGCAGCCGAGGACAGGGGGCATCAGATACGCAGTATTTT.

The chain has TRBV6-1 and TRBJ1-3; D is undetermined. The V and J ends lost 0 bases and 4 bases respectively, with 4 bases between them. CDR3 length: 13 amino acids. Germline loops: CDR1 MNHNS, CDR2 SASEGT. The CDR3 DNA follows: TGTGCCAGCAGTGAAGCGGCGGGAAACACCATATATTTT. As protein: CASSEAAGNTIYF.

The chain is built from TRBV19 and TRBJ1-2; no reliable D call. The CDR3 is 14 amino acids. Germline lookup yields CDR1 LNHDA and CDR2 SQIVND (reference sequence). Trimming shortened V by 5 bases and J by 0 bases, and 10 bases separated the two germline ends. The CDR3 DNA reads TGTGCCAGTAGTCCGACGGTAGCTAACTATGGCTACACCTTC. Its protein product is CASSPTVANYGYTF.

The gene calls are TRBV7-9 and TRBJ1-3; D unresolved. V was cut by 2 bases and J by 4 bases, with 6 bases left in between. CDR1 SEHNR and CDR2 FQNEAQ come from the germline V gene (reference sequence). The CDR3 runs 13 residues. CDR3 sequence (DNA): TGTGCCAGCAGCTTACAGGACGGAAACACCATATATTTT. It translates to CASSLQDGNTIYF.

This sequence joins TRBV7-2 and TRBJ2-1, with 7 positions matching TRBD2. The ends lost 5 bases at V and 14 bases at J; junction bases unmatched: 15. From germline, CDR1 is SGHTA and CDR2 FQGNSA. This CDR3 has 14 amino acids. The CDR3 bases are TGTGCCAGCAGCACAGATACGGCGGGGGTGGCTGAGTTCTTC. Protein: CASSTDTAGVAEFF.

This sequence joins TRBV10-3 and TRBJ2-7, with TRBD1 matching 12 bases. Germline CDR1 reads ENHRY; CDR2 reads SYGVKD. The CDR3 length is 13 residues. V dropped 7 bases and J dropped 5; count of bases not matched to a gene: 3. The CDR3 protein is CAIMGTGGHEQYF. The CDR3 DNA is TGTGCCATCATGGGGACAGGGGGCCACGAGCAGTACTTC.

This rearrangement joins TRBV5-1 to TRBJ2-3; perhaps D is TRBD1 or TRBD2 (7 bases each). In germline, CDR1 is SGHRS, CDR2 YFSETQ. The V end lost 0 bases, the J end lost 2 bases, and 13 bases lay between the germline ends. The length of the CDR3 is 16 residues. CDR3 region: CASSLGEGQTTDTQYF. The CDR3 DNA is TGCGCCAGCAGCTTGGGGGAGGGACAGACCACAGATACGCAGTATTTT. The whole variable domain, filled in from reference TRBV5-1 and TRBJ2-3, reads KAGVTQTPRYLIKTRGQQVTLSCSPISGHRSVSWYQQTPGQGLQFLFEYFSETQRNKGNFPGRFSGRQFSNSRSEMNVSTLELGDSALYLCASSLGEGQTTDTQYFGPGTRLTVL.

The gene calls are TRBV2 and TRBJ1-2, with 7 bases lining up with TRBD1. Germline CDR1 reads SNHLY; CDR2 reads FYNNEI. Trimming cost V 7 bases and J 4 bases; bases outside gene matches: 6. This CDR3 has 13 amino acids. CDR3 sequence (DNA): TGTGCCAGCACGACAGGGATCGGCTATGGCTACACCTTC. Its protein is CASTTGIGYGYTF.

The V call is TRBV19, the J call TRBJ1-4; D unresolved. Germline V CDR1 and CDR2: LNHDA, SQIVND (reference sequence). This CDR3 has 13 amino acids. The V end was cut by 6 bases, the J end by 8 bases, with 13 bases between. The CDR3 loop is CASSMSVQEKLFF. The CDR3 DNA reads as TGTGCCAGTAGCATGTCGGTCCAGGAAAAACTGTTTTTT.

This sequence joins TRBV6-5 and TRBJ1-1; 9 bases map to TRBD1. From germline, CDR1 is MNHEY and CDR2 SVGAGI. The CDR3 consists of 13 residues. The V and J ends lost 6 bases and 6 bases, in that order; junction bases with no gene match: 5. The CDR3 DNA reads TGTGCCAGCAGGCCACAGGGGGCGGCTGAAGCTTTCTTT. Its translation: CASRPQGAAEAFF.

This sequence joins TRBV7-2 and TRBJ2-7; the match to TRBD2 covers 13 bases. The V segment lost 5 bases and the J segment 2 bases; nucleotides outside the gene matches: 9. Germline CDR1 and CDR2: SGHTA and FQGNSA. This CDR3 contains 17 residues. CDR3 in DNA: TGTGCCAGCAGCCCTCCGACTAGCGGGGGGATCGCCTACGAGCAGTACTTC. The encoded protein is CASSPPTSGGIAYEQYF. Drawing the rest from reference TRBV7-2 and TRBJ2-7, the complete variable domain is GAGVSQSPSNKVTEKGKDVELRCDPISGHTALYWYRQSLGQGLEFLIYFQGNSAPDKSGLPSDRFSAERTGGSVSTLTIQRTQQEDSAVYLCASSPPTSGGIAYEQYFGPGTRLTVT.

The rearrangement joins TRBV6-2 or TRBV6-3 to TRBJ2-1, with TRBD2 matching over 8 bases. The CDR3 is made up of 17 amino acids. Germline trimming cut 2 bases from V and 6 bases from J; bases unmatched to any gene: 12. CDR1 is MNHEY and CDR2 is SVGEGT in the germline V gene. CDR3 nucleotides: TGTGCCAGCAGTTACGACCCTAGCGGGCGACCTCTCAATGAGCAGTTCTTC. Protein: CASSYDPSGRPLNEQFF.

This sequence joins TRBV6-2 or TRBV6-3 and TRBJ2-7, with TRBD2 identical over 9 bases. The CDR3 has 17 amino acids. After removal of 4 bases from V and 2 bases from J, the junction contained 12 bases not matched to a gene. Germline V gives CDR1 MNHEY, CDR2 SVGEGT. In nucleotides, the CDR3 is TGTGCCAGCAGTTGGGCTGGGAAGCGGGGGGAACCCTACGAGCAGTACTTC. Protein: CASSWAGKRGEPYEQYF.